This TCR beta chain was observed in a study of OX40 agonist ivuxolimab in advanced cancers. Background on the study: Patients received ivuxolimab, an agonistic anti-OX40 (CD134) antibody. At doses from 0.01 to 10 mg/kg, patients were given intravenous ivuxolimab every 2 weeks. Cohort: roughly 80% men, mean age approximately 60, aged roughly 23 to 90.

Study-wide findings and caveats: Partial responders dosed at 0.1-3.0 mg/kg displayed clonal expansion ranking among the lowest.

In regard to this clone: Its antigen is not identified. This sample also contains other DNA sequences that code for the same CDR3.

Generated by immunoSEQ multiplex PCR, the TCRdb table keeps only in-frame clones and is missing some. The sample consists of roughly 70,000 clones, 84% of them appearing once. Germline V gene sequence: CDR1 SEHNR, CDR2 FQNEAQ (reference sequence). V trimming: 2 bases; J trimming: 1 base; junction bases outside the gene matches: 7. This CDR3 spans 16 amino acids. This chain links TRBV7-9 with TRBJ2-7; 8 nucleotides agree with TRBD1. The origin of this receptor is an adult with an advanced solid tumor such as melanoma, head and neck, liver or kidney cancer. Sequenced material: CD4+ or CD8+ T cells sorted from blood, taken in a trial of the OX40 agonist ivuxolimab. The CDR3 DNA is TGTGCCAGCAGCTTAAGCAGGGGGCGCTTGTCCTACGAGCAGTACTTC. It is translated as CASSLSRGRLSYEQYF. The variable domain in full, with the rest retrieved from reference TRBV7-9 and TRBJ2-7, is DTGVSQNPRHKITKRGQNVTFRCDPISEHNRLYWYRQTLGQGPEFLTYFQNEAQLEKSRLLSDRFSAERPKGSFSTLEIQRTEQGDSAMYLCASSLSRGRLSYEQYFGPGTRLTVT.